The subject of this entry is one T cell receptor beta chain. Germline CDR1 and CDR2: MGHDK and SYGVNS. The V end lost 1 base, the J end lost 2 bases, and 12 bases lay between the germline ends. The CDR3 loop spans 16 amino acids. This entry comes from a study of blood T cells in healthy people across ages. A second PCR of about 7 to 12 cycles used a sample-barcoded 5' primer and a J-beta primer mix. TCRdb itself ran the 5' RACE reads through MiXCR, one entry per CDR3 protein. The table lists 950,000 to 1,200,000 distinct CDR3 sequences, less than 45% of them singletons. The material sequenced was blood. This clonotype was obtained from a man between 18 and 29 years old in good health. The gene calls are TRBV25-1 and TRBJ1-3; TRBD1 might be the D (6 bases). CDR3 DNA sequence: TGTGCCAGCAGTGAATTCAAAGGGGGGGCTGGAAACACCATATATTTT. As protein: CASSEFKGGAGNTIYF. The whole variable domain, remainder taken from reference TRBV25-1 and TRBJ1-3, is EADIYQTPRYLVIGTGKKITLECSQTMGHDKMYWYQQDPGMELHLIHYSYGVNSTEKGDLSSESTVSRIRTEHFPLTLESARPSHTSQYLCASSEFKGGAGNTIYFGEGSWLTVV.